This paragraph reports one T cell receptor beta chain. Its antigen remains unidentified. This entry comes from a study of OX40 agonist ivuxolimab in advanced cancers. Profiling relied on immunoSEQ multiplex PCR, and the TCRdb table lists in-frame clones only, not all of them. The repertoire holds some 80,000 clones, with approximately 84% as singletons. Study findings and constraints: The study observed clonal expansion of CD4+ and CD8+ blood T cells by week 6 at 0.1 to 3.0 mg/kg. No determination was made of the antigen specificity of the expanded peripheral T cells. Expanded clones were, on average, more numerous among CD8+ T cells than CD4+.

Germline lookup yields CDR1 SGHNT and CDR2 YYREEE (reference sequence). V dropped 0 bases and J dropped 4 bases, with 14 bases sitting between them. This CDR3 has 16 amino acids. This receptor was taken from an adult with an advanced solid tumor such as melanoma, head and neck, liver or kidney cancer. The sample consisted of CD4+ or CD8+ T cells sorted from blood, taken in a trial of the OX40 agonist ivuxolimab. The chain employs TRBV5-4 and TRBJ2-1; no clear D gene. The chain's CDR3 is CASSLGGAGNYNEQFF. CDR3 coding DNA: TGTGCCAGCAGCTTGGGAGGAGCCGGAAATTACAATGAGCAGTTCTTC.